This paragraph reports one T cell receptor (beta chain). Antigen: not known. The V gene end was trimmed by 3 bases and the J gene end by 7 bases; junction bases not matched to a gene: 2. This CDR3 has 13 residues. The germline V gene encodes CDR1 MNHNY and CDR2 SVGAGI (reference sequence). The sample originates from a study of cytomegalovirus exposure and HLA in healthy donors. Study-wide background: Unique TCRs from HLA-typed donors, roughly 87 million of them, were held in an early data release. Findings and limits, study-wide: According to an earlier analysis, most TCR beta V segments yielded productive rearrangements about 90% or about 30% of the time. Presence/absence results assume similar sequencing depth per donor, which may not hold. CMV serostatus alone was available as immune exposure information.

Researchers ran the PCR with 60 Vbeta and 13 Jbeta primers. Method: immunoSEQ multiplex PCR; TCRdb's copy keeps in-frame clones and lacks some. The sample shows roughly 100,000 clones, and more than 0.5% sits with its ten largest clones. This clonotype was sampled from a middle-aged man in good health and CMV-seronegative. The chain recombines TRBV6-6 with TRBJ2-1, with TRBD1 matching over 8 bases. The sequencing input was PBMCs. The CDR3 bases are TGTGCCAGCAGTTATTACAGGGGGAATGAGCAGTTCTTC. Its translation: CASSYYRGNEQFF.